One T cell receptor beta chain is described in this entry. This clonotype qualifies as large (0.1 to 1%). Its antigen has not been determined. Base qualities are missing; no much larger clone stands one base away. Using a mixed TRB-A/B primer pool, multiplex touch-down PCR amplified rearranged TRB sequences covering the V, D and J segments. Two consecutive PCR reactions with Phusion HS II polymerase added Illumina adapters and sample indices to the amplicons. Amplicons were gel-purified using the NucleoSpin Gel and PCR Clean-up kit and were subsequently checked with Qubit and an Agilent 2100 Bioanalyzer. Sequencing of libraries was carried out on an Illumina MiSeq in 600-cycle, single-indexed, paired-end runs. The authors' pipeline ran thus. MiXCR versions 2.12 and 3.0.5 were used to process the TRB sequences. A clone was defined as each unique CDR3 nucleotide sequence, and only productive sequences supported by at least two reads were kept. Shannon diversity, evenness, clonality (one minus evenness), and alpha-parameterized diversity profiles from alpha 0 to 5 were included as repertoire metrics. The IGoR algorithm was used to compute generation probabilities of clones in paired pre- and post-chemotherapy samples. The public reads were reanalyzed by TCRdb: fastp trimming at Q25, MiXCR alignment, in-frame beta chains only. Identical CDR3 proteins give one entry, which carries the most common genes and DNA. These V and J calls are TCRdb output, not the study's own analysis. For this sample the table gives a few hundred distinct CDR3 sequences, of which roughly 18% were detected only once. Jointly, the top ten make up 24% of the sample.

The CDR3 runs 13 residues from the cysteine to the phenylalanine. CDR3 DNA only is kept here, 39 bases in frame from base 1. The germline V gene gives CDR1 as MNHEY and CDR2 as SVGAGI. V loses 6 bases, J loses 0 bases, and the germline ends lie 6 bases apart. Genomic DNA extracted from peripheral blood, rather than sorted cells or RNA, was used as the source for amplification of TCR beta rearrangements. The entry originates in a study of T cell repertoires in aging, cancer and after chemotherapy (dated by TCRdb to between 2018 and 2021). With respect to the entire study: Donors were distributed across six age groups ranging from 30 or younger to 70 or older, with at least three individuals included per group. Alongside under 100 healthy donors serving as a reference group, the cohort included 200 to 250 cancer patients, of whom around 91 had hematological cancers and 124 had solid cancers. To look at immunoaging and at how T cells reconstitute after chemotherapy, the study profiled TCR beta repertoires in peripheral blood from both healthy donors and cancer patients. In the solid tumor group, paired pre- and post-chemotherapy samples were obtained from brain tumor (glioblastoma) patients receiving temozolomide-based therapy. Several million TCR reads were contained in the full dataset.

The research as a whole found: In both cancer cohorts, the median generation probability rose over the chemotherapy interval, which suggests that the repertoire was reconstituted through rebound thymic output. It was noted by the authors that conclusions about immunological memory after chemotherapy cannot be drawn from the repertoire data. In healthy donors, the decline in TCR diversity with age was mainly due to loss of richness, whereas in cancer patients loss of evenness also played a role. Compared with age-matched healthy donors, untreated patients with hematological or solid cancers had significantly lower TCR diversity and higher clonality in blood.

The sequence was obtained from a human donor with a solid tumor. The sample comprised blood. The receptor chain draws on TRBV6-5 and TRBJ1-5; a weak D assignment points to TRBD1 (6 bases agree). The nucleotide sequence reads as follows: TGTGCCAGCAGAGGGGGTAGCAATCAGCCCCAGCATTTT. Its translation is CASRGGSNQPQHF.